This TCR beta chain stems from a study of HIV-infected patients and healthy controls. Overall study context: Early therapy brought no consistent CD8 count shift, though the CD4:CD8 ratio rose a little.

This clonotype was detected a few times. Its antigen is as yet unknown. Germline V gene data show CDR1 as MNHNY and CDR2 as SVGAGI (reference sequence). The length of the CDR3 is 17 residues. V lost 6 bases, J lost 0 bases, and 19 bases lay in between. About 450 ng RNA was reverse transcribed with alpha and beta constant-region primers. Each of the alpha and beta chains got its own library through chain-specific third strand synthesis with indices. Each molecule carried a 12-nucleotide identifier made of two joined random hexamers added before amplification. TCRdb analysed the 5' RACE reads with MiXCR anew, one entry per CDR3 protein. Of 8,400 or so distinct CDR3 sequences listed, over 7.5% are singletons. Roughly three months, about 14 weeks, into antiretroviral therapy, follow-up blood was collected. No cell fractionation was done, so the repertoire covers all unsorted peripheral blood T cells. Whole-study results and caveats: Compared with healthy controls, HIV-infected patients showed less CDR3 sharing between individuals. HIV+ repertoires were severely depleted of MAIT alpha-chain CDR3s, unlike healthy controls.

This sequence joins TRBV6-6 and TRBJ2-3; the D gene is possibly TRBD2 (6 bases). The specimen comprised blood, sampled during antiretroviral therapy. The clonotype comes from an adult with HIV infection. CDR3 nucleotide sequence: TGTGCCAGCAGCCGATTCTTTAGCGGATCTAGCACAGATACGCAGTATTTT. It yields the protein CASSRFFSGSSTDTQYF.